The clone carrying this T cell receptor beta chain was found a few times. Antigen: not known. This record comes from a study of cytomegalovirus exposure and HLA in healthy donors. J lost 6 bases, V lost 4 bases, and 2 bases had no gene match. There are 13 residues in the CDR3. Germline V lookup: CDR1 SGHTA, CDR2 FQGNSA. The study's findings and limits: According to a subsequent analysis, TCR clusters from the first cohort were inclined to appear together in the 130 or so validation repertoires.

Some clones are missing from TCRdb's copy, which holds only in-frame ones; the method was immunoSEQ multiplex PCR. Here the sample spans about 250,000 clones, over 75% being singletons. The chain carries TRBV7-2 and TRBJ1-2, with 10 bases matching TRBD1. The source of this sequence is a man aged 18 to 29 in good health and CMV-seropositive. The specimen sequenced was PBMCs. This chain's CDR3 is CASSWGQGHGYTF. CDR3 coding DNA: TGTGCCAGCAGCTGGGGACAGGGGCATGGCTACACCTTC.